Listed below are T cell receptor beta chains from one sample, sequenced in a study of blood T cell repertoires in COVID-19. Sequencing was performed with immunoSEQ multiplex PCR; in TCRdb, only in-frame clones are kept and a portion is missing. The sample has about 59,000 clones; 81% are singletons. The material sequenced was peripheral blood. These receptors all come from an elderly woman with active or convalescent COVID-19. Each CDR3 is given without its conserved first and last residue.

CDR3 protein: ASSLGTGGEKAF
J gene: TRBJ1-1
V gene: TRBV9

CDR3 protein: AGTGTGNTGELF
J gene: TRBJ2-2
V gene: TRBV6-6

CDR3 protein: ASSPLTGADEQY
J gene: TRBJ2-7
V gene: TRBV6-2/TRBV6-3

CDR3 protein: ASSLAGYPGELF
J gene: TRBJ2-2
V gene: TRBV5-1

CDR3 protein: ASSRDRGYEQY
J gene: TRBJ2-7
V gene: TRBV5-4

CDR3 protein: ASSEQGTPPGNTIY
J gene: TRBJ1-3
V gene: TRBV6-1

CDR3 protein: ASSQVDRVDSPLH
J gene: TRBJ1-6
V gene: TRBV4-2

CDR3 protein: ATSSFQGNIQY
J gene: TRBJ2-4
V gene: TRBV24-1

CDR3 protein: AVYPGTGDSFYTGELF
J gene: TRBJ2-2
V gene: TRBV5-4

CDR3 protein: ASSWGLAGNTGELF
J gene: TRBJ2-2
V gene: TRBV5-1

CDR3 protein: ASRTTGSPLH
J gene: TRBJ1-6
V gene: TRBV6-5

CDR3 protein: ASSQDLGGQPQH
J gene: TRBJ1-5
V gene: TRBV4-3

CDR3 protein: ASSYFGSGNTIY
J gene: TRBJ1-3
V gene: TRBV6-2/TRBV6-3

CDR3 protein: ASSLGRAVETQY
J gene: TRBJ2-5
V gene: TRBV7-2